This TCR beta chain was documented in a study of control samples from healthy donors and cancer patients. Generated by immunoSEQ multiplex PCR, the TCRdb table keeps only in-frame clones and is missing some. The sample holds around 130,000 clones, nearly 90% seen once. The sequencing input was blood. This sequence was found in a man aged 50 to 60 in good health.

The CDR3: CASSRREYNEQFF. CDR3 sequence (DNA): TGTGCCAGCAGCCGCAGGGAGTACAATGAGCAGTTCTTC. The V call is TRBV7-9, the J call TRBJ2-1; D might be TRBD1 or TRBD2, each matching 5 bases. Per germline, CDR1 SEHNR and CDR2 FQNEAQ (reference sequence). The CDR3 has 13 amino acids. Trimming took off 5 bases at V and 4 bases at J, with 9 bases between the two ends.